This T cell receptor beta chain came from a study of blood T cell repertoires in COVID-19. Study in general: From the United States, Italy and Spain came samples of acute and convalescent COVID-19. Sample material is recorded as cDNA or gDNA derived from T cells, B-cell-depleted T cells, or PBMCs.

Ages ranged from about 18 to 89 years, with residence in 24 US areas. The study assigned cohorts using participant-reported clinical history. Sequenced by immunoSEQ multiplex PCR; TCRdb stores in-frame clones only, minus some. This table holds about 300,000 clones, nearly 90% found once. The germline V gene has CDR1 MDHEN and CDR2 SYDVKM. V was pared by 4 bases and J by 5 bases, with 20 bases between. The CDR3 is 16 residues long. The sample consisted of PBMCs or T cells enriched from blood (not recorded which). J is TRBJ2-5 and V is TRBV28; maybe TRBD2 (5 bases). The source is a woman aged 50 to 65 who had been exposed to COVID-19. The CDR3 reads CASSSRGPGYWETQYF. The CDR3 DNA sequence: TGTGCCAGCAGTTCGCGCGGGCCCGGGTATTGGGAGACCCAGTACTTC.